The 20 T cell receptor beta chains below all came from one sample that was sequenced in a study of T-cell memory formation after mild COVID-19. A single record per CDR3 protein comes from TCRdb applying MiXCR to the 5' RACE reads. This sample has roughly 110,000 distinct CDR3 sequences, with around 12% found just once. Sequenced input: PBMCs or a T cell subset sorted from them (not recorded which). These receptors all stem from an adult woman who had mild COVID-19 (a few samples of this study predate the infection). Cell type and time point are not known.

V and J are TRBV15 and TRBJ1-6; 7 nucleotides agree with TRBD1. The junction had 8 bases not matched to a gene; V was cut back by 5 bases and J by 7 bases. The CDR3 runs 15 residues. Germline V gives CDR1 LNHNV, CDR2 YYDKDF (reference sequence). CDR3 residues: CATSSRQGSNSPLHF. The DNA for the CDR3 is TGTGCCACCAGCTCACGACAGGGATCAAATTCACCCCTCCACTTT.

This clonotype was seen a handful of times. The chain carries TRBV27 and TRBJ1-4; the D is unclear. V lost 7 bases, J lost 0 bases, and 9 bases lay in between. Germline V gene lookup returns CDR1 MNHEY and CDR2 SMNVEV (reference sequence). The CDR3 extends over 14 amino acids. The CDR3 DNA sequence: TGTGCCAGCATTGCCGATGCAACTAATGAAAAACTGTTTTTT. Its translation: CASIADATNEKLFF.

V usage is TRBV7-9 and J usage is TRBJ2-3; no firm D call. The length of the CDR3 is 14 residues. Trimming shortened V by 6 bases and J by 2 bases, and 12 bases separated the two germline ends. Germline V CDR1 and CDR2: SEHNR, FQNEAQ (reference sequence). This CDR3 is CASSPRLVTDTQYF. The CDR3 DNA sequence: TGTGCCAGCAGTCCCAGACTCGTCACAGATACGCAGTATTTT.

The chain is built from TRBV11-2 and TRBJ2-7; tentatively, D is TRBD1 or TRBD2 (5 bases each). Between the trimmed V and J ends, which lost 6 bases and 5 bases, there was a span of 20 bases. Germline V gene sequence: CDR1 SGHAT, CDR2 FQNNGV. The CDR3 contains 15 residues. CDR3 coding DNA: TGTGCCAGCAGTCATCCAGGGAGCCTATGGAACGAGCAGTACTTC. Translating gives CASSHPGSLWNEQYF.

This chain links TRBV29-1 with TRBJ1-2, with 8 bases matching TRBD1. Trimming cost V 5 bases and J 0 bases; bases outside gene matches: 2. The CDR3 has 13 amino acids. CDR1 is SQVTM and CDR2 is ANQGSEA in the germline V gene. The CDR3 sequence: CSVLDRANYGYTF. The CDR3 nucleotides are TGCAGCGTTTTGGACAGGGCTAACTATGGCTACACCTTC.

The chain is built from TRBV12-3 or TRBV12-4 and TRBJ2-3, with 7 bases aligning to TRBD2. Trimming took 6 bases from V and 3 from J; bases not matched to a gene: 6. CDR3 size: 14 residues. The CDR3 spells CASSPWGGTDTQYF. CDR3 DNA: TGTGCCAGCAGCCCGTGGGGAGGGACAGATACGCAGTATTTT.

The rearrangement joins TRBV20-1 to TRBJ2-5; TRBD2 agrees at 12 bases. CDR1 and CDR2 (germline): DFQATT, SNEGSKA (reference sequence). J lost 5 bases, V lost 4 bases, and 8 bases had no gene match. The CDR3 is 15 residues long. CDR3: CSATRLAGVQETQYF. For the CDR3, the DNA is TGCAGTGCTACTAGACTAGCGGGAGTGCAGGAGACCCAGTACTTC.

The table lists this clonotype with a few counts. The chain carries TRBV24-1 and TRBJ2-3; 8 nucleotides line up with TRBD2. The CDR3 is 13 amino acids. The germline gives CDR1 KGHDR, CDR2 SFDVKD. V shed 6 bases and J 6 bases; nucleotides not matched to a gene: 4. The CDR3: CATSFPGGDTQYF. The CDR3 nucleotides are TGTGCCACCAGTTTCCCGGGGGGGGATACGCAGTATTTT.

The chain combines TRBV15 with TRBJ1-1; no firm D call. Trimming stripped 3 bases from V and 10 bases from J, with 15 bases between. Germline V CDR1 and CDR2: LNHNV, YYDKDF (reference sequence). The CDR3 is 13 amino acids. CDR3: CATSSSPYLGAFF. The CDR3 DNA sequence: TGTGCCACCAGCAGCTCTCCGTACCTGGGAGCTTTCTTT.

The V gene is TRBV7-8, the J gene TRBJ2-7, with 7 bases fitting TRBD1. Germline V gene lookup returns CDR1 SGHVS and CDR2 FQNEAQ. CDR3 length: 15 amino acids. After removal of 1 base from V and 3 bases from J, the junction contained 6 bases not matched to a gene. Here the CDR3 DNA reads TGTGCCAGCAGCTTAGACACAGGGGCCTTCTACGAGCAGTACTTC. Translation gives CASSLDTGAFYEQYF. Complete variable domain (other parts from reference TRBV7-8 and TRBJ2-7): GAGVSQSPRYKVAKRGQDVALRCDPISGHVSLFWYQQALGQGPEFLTYFQNEAQLDKSGLPSDRFFAERPEGSVSTLKIQRTQQEDSAVYLCASSLDTGAFYEQYFGPGTRLTVT.

The chain couples TRBV7-6 to TRBJ2-4; possible D gene TRBD2, 5 bases. The germline V gene encodes CDR1 SGHVS and CDR2 FNYEAQ. With 4 bases removed from V and 7 bases from J, the gap between germline ends came to 8 bases. The CDR3 totals 12 residues. In DNA, the CDR3 is TGTGCCAGCAGCTCTAGCTGGAACATTCAGTACTTC. This translates into CASSSSWNIQYF.

In its sample, this clonotype was seen a few times. This chain uses TRBV5-1 with TRBJ1-3, with D possibly TRBD1 on 6 matching bases. V was trimmed by 3 bases and J by 4 bases, leaving 14 bases between them. CDR3 length: 15 amino acids. Germline CDR1 SGHRS, CDR2 YFSETQ. CDR3 loop: CASSSGGGFGNTIYF. In DNA form, the CDR3 reads TGCGCCAGCAGCTCGGGAGGGGGATTCGGAAACACCATATATTTT.

This chain uses TRBV29-1 with TRBJ1-1; no clear D gene. This CDR3 region has 16 residues. CDR1 and CDR2 (germline): SQVTM, ANQGSEA. V was cut by 5 bases and J by 3 bases, with 22 bases left in between. Here the CDR3 reads CSVSPLSEGGYTEAFF. CDR3 DNA: TGCAGCGTTTCTCCACTGAGTGAGGGAGGATACACTGAAGCTTTCTTT.

CDR3 nucleotides: TGTGCCAGCAGTGAATATAGCGGGAATGAGCAGTTCTTC. The encoded protein is CASSEYSGNEQFF. V gene TRBV25-1 combines with J gene TRBJ2-1, with 7 bases aligning to TRBD2. From germline, CDR1 is MGHDK and CDR2 SYGVNS. The V segment lost 0 bases and the J segment 7 bases; nucleotides outside the gene matches: 0. The CDR3 sequence is 13 residues long.

At least ten counts were recorded for this clonotype. The chain recombines TRBV6-5 with TRBJ2-1, with 8 nucleotides matching TRBD2. Germline assignment: CDR1 MNHEY and CDR2 SVGAGI. The CDR3 length is 14 residues. The V segment lost 6 bases and the J segment 7 bases; nucleotides outside the gene matches: 8. The CDR3 here is CASSLLAVTNEQFF. As DNA, the CDR3 is TGTGCCAGCAGCTTACTAGCGGTTACGAATGAGCAGTTCTTC.

The sample holds a few counts of this clonotype. The J gene is TRBJ2-6, the V gene TRBV19; D remains unclear. The ends were cut back, 3 bases at V and 0 bases at J, with 6 bases in the middle. CDR3 length: 15 amino acids. Germline loops: CDR1 LNHDA, CDR2 SQIVND (reference sequence). Written as DNA, the CDR3 is TGTGCCAGTAGTATTTCCGCCTCTGGGGCCAACGTCCTGACTTTC. Residues: CASSISASGANVLTF.

This clonotype was seen a few times. The genes are TRBV12-3 or TRBV12-4 and TRBJ2-3; TRBD2 is a possible D gene (5 bases). The CDR3 contains 12 residues. The V gene lost 3 bases and the J gene lost 5 bases, with 6 bases spanning the gap. This chain's CDR3 is CASSFAGDTQYF. CDR3 in DNA: TGTGCCAGCAGTTTTGCGGGAGATACGCAGTATTTT.

This clonotype came up a few times. This sequence joins TRBV7-9 and TRBJ2-7; TRBD2 is a possible D gene (6 bases). The CDR3 loop spans 14 amino acids. The germline gives CDR1 SEHNR, CDR2 FQNEAQ (reference sequence). Trimming took 5 bases from V and 3 from J, leaving 14 bases between them. CDR3 residues: CASSVVGLYYEQYF. For the CDR3, the DNA is TGTGCCAGCAGCGTAGTCGGACTATACTACGAGCAGTACTTC.

This clonotype was observed a handful of times. V usage is TRBV7-2 and J usage is TRBJ2-7, with 12 bases identical to TRBD2. The CDR3 extends over 16 amino acids. Trimming removed 5 bases from V and 0 bases from J; junction bases left unmatched: 5. The germline gives CDR1 SGHTA, CDR2 FQGNSA. DNA of the CDR3: TGTGCCAGCAGCCCGGGACTAGCGGGCGGCTCCTACGAGCAGTACTTC. This codes for CASSPGLAGGSYEQYF.

In this sample, this clonotype turned up many times. The chain uses TRBV6-1 and TRBJ2-5, with D possibly being TRBD2 (6 bases). Between the trimmed V and J ends, which lost 3 bases and 1 base, there was a span of 12 bases. The CDR3 sequence is 15 residues long. The germline CDR1 and CDR2 sequences are MNHNS and SASEGT. The CDR3 is CASSDGAGTQETQYF. The CDR3 DNA is TGTGCCAGCAGTGATGGTGCGGGGACCCAAGAGACCCAGTACTTC.